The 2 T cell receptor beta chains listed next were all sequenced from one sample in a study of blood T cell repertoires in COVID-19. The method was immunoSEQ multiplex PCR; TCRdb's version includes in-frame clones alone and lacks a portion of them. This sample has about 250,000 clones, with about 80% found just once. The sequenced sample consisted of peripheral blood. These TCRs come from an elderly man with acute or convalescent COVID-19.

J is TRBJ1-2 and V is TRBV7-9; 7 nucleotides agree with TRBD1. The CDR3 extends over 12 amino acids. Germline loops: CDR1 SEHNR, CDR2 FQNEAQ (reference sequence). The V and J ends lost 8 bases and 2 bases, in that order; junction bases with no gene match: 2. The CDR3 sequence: CASSTGNYGYTF. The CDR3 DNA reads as TGTGCCAGCTCGACAGGGAACTATGGCTACACCTTC.

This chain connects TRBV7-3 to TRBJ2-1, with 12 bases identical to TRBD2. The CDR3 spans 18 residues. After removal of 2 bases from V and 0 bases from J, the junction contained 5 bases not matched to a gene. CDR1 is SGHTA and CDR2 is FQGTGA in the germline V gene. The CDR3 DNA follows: TGTGCCAGCAGCTTACTAGCGGGAGGGCTGAGCTCCTACAATGAGCAGTTCTTC. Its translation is CASSLLAGGLSSYNEQFF.